These 18 T cell receptor beta chains originate from one sample sequenced in a study of cytomegalovirus exposure and HLA in healthy donors. The repertoire was sequenced with immunoSEQ multiplex PCR; TCRdb's copy has only in-frame clones and lacks some. Among approximately 150,000 clones listed, about 82% were seen once. The specimen sequenced was PBMCs. These receptors were collected from a man between 25 and 39 years old in good health and CMV-seropositive.

The rearrangement joins TRBV27 to TRBJ1-2; D may be TRBD1 (5 bases). The V and J ends lost 2 bases and 7 bases respectively, with 11 bases between them. CDR1 and CDR2 (germline): MNHEY, SMNVEV (reference sequence). The CDR3 covers 13 residues. CDR3 nucleotide sequence: TGTGCCAGCAGTTTAGCGCAGGGTAGTGGCTACACCTTC. Protein product: CASSLAQGSGYTF.

This chain uses TRBV28 with TRBJ1-5, with 7 bases fitting TRBD1. Germline lookup yields CDR1 MDHEN and CDR2 SYDVKM. There are 14 residues in the CDR3. V was clipped by 5 bases and J by 2 bases; unmatched bases: 3. CDR3 protein: CASSHRGGNQPQHF. The CDR3 region has the DNA TGTGCCAGCAGTCACAGGGGTGGCAATCAGCCCCAGCATTTT.

The chain uses TRBV5-4 and TRBJ2-7, with a tentative D call TRBD1 (8 bases). The CDR3 is 14 residues long. With 2 bases removed from V and 7 bases from J, the gap between germline ends came to 16 bases. Germline V gene lookup returns CDR1 SGHNT and CDR2 YYREEE (reference sequence). The CDR3 DNA follows: TGTGCCAGCAGCTTCACAGGGGGGGTGAGAGAGCAGTACTTC. This gives the protein CASSFTGGVREQYF.

The chain links TRBV29-1 to TRBJ2-7; D is possibly TRBD2 (6 bases). Trimming removed 3 bases from V and 4 bases from J, with 10 bases in between. There are 12 residues in the CDR3. CDR1 and CDR2 (germline): SQVTM, ANQGSEA. The CDR3, as DNA: TGCAGCGTTGAGCAGGGACTTTACGAGCAGTACTTC. This sequence encodes CSVEQGLYEQYF.

The gene calls are TRBV9 and TRBJ1-2; TRBD1 aligns across 7 bases. Germline V lookup: CDR1 SGDLS, CDR2 YYNGEE. Trimming took 5 bases from V and 1 from J; bases not matched to a gene: 17. CDR3 size: 18 residues. The CDR3 region has the DNA TGTGCCAGCAGTGGAGAGCCGGACAGGCCCACACATAACTATGGCTACACCTTC. As protein: CASSGEPDRPTHNYGYTF. Together with reference TRBV9 and TRBJ1-2, the CDR3 gives the full variable domain: DSGVTQTPKHLITATGQRVTLRCSPRSGDLSVYWYQQSLDQGLQFLIQYYNGEERAKGNILERFSAQQFPDLHSELNLSSLELGDSALYFCASSGEPDRPTHNYGYTFGSGTRLTVV.

V usage is TRBV11-2 and J usage is TRBJ2-3, with 8 bases identical to TRBD2. The V segment lost 5 bases and the J segment 1 base; nucleotides outside the gene matches: 2. The length of the CDR3 is 14 residues. Germline V gene sequence: CDR1 SGHAT, CDR2 FQNNGV. CDR3 residues: CASSPAGGTDTQYF. CDR3 coding DNA: TGTGCCAGCAGCCCAGCGGGGGGCACAGATACGCAGTATTTT. The whole variable domain, remainder taken from reference TRBV11-2 and TRBJ2-3, is EAGVAQSPRYKIIEKRQSVAFWCNPISGHATLYWYQQILGQGPKLLIQFQNNGVVDDSQLPKDRFSAERLKGVDSTLKIQPAKLEDSAVYLCASSPAGGTDTQYFGPGTRLTVL.

This chain connects TRBV14 to TRBJ1-1, with D possibly being TRBD1 (6 bases). Germline V gene sequence: CDR1 SGHDN, CDR2 FVKESK. Trimming took off 4 bases at V and 2 bases at J, with 14 bases between the two ends. This CDR3 region has 15 residues. The chain's CDR3 is CASSRGGALNTEAFF. Written as DNA, the CDR3 is TGTGCCAGCAGCCGAGGGGGGGCCCTTAACACTGAAGCTTTCTTT.

DNA for the CDR3: TGTGCCAGCAGCTTAGTTCCCACGGGAATGCCCTACGAGCAGTACTTC. Translated, it gives CASSLVPTGMPYEQYF. The gene calls are TRBV7-8 and TRBJ2-7; tentative D call: TRBD2 (5 bases). V was clipped by 1 base and J by 2 bases, with 15 bases between them. Germline V gene data show CDR1 as SGHVS and CDR2 as FQNEAQ. The CDR3 spans 16 residues.

V usage is TRBV29-1 and J usage is TRBJ2-7; D possibly corresponds to TRBD2 (6 bases). V lost 4 bases, J lost 1 base, and 11 bases lay in between. The CDR3 consists of 13 residues. Germline V gives CDR1 SQVTM, CDR2 ANQGSEA. The CDR3: CSVARTTSYEQYF. Written as DNA, the CDR3 is TGCAGCGTTGCCCGGACTACTTCCTACGAGCAGTACTTC.

The chain uses TRBV29-1 and TRBJ2-3; 9 nucleotides match TRBD2. The germline gives CDR1 SQVTM, CDR2 ANQGSEA. The CDR3 has 15 amino acids. The V gene end was trimmed by 4 bases and the J gene end by 2 bases; junction bases not matched to a gene: 7. The CDR3 sequence is CSVAGRGGFTDTQYF. The CDR3 DNA is TGCAGCGTTGCAGGGCGGGGGGGGTTCACAGATACGCAGTATTTT.

The chain links TRBV29-1 to TRBJ1-2; D call uncertain. Per the germline V gene, CDR1 is SQVTM and CDR2 is ANQGSEA. The CDR3 has 15 amino acids. V was cut by 4 bases and J by 7 bases, with 22 bases left in between. The CDR3 sequence is CSVGESWGVTGGYTF. In DNA, the CDR3 is TGCAGCGTTGGAGAAAGCTGGGGAGTAACCGGTGGCTACACCTTC.

The rearrangement links TRBV7-2 to TRBJ2-7; possible D gene TRBD2, 6 bases. This CDR3 region has 15 residues. Germline lookup yields CDR1 SGHTA and CDR2 FQGNSA. Trimming cost V 3 bases and J 4 bases, with 16 bases left between them. The CDR3 nucleotides read TGTGCCAGCAGCTTGGGGCCCGGGGGAGAATACGAGCAGTACTTC. Its translation: CASSLGPGGEYEQYF. Complete variable domain (other parts from reference TRBV7-2 and TRBJ2-7): GAGVSQSPSNKVTEKGKDVELRCDPISGHTALYWYRQSLGQGLEFLIYFQGNSAPDKSGLPSDRFSAERTGGSVSTLTIQRTQQEDSAVYLCASSLGPGGEYEQYFGPGTRLTVT.

V and J are TRBV5-6 and TRBJ2-1, with D tentatively TRBD1 (6 bases). The V and J ends lost 3 bases and 0 bases respectively, with 16 bases between them. Germline CDR1 is SGHDT and CDR2 is YYEEEE. The CDR3 is 17 amino acids. The CDR3 DNA is TGTGCCAGCAGCTCCTTCGACAGGCCGAGCTCCTACAATGAGCAGTTCTTC. It specifies CASSSFDRPSSYNEQFF.

This clone was counted between two and nine times. CDR3 bases: TGCGCCAGCAGCGACAGGGAGGATGAGCAGTTCTTC. It encodes CASSDREDEQFF. V usage is TRBV5-1 and J usage is TRBJ2-1, with D possibly matching TRBD1 (7 bases). The CDR3 runs 12 residues. V shed 4 bases and J shed 8 bases, with 10 bases lying between them. CDR1 and CDR2 (germline): SGHRS, YFSETQ.

The CDR3 DNA is TGCGCCAGCAGCCAAGATGCCTCAGGCAATGAGCAGTTCTTC. This translates into CASSQDASGNEQFF. The chain uses TRBV4-1 and TRBJ2-1; D unresolved. The length of the CDR3 is 14 residues. V shed 0 bases and J shed 6 bases, with 9 bases lying between them. CDR1 MGHRA and CDR2 YSYEKL come from the germline V gene.

The chain recombines TRBV7-9 with TRBJ2-7; a weak D match, TRBD2 (5 bases). The ends were cut back, 3 bases at V and 1 base at J, with 19 bases in the middle. This CDR3 region has 17 residues. The germline gives CDR1 SEHNR, CDR2 FQNEAQ (reference sequence). Here the CDR3 reads CASSLAEAEFTSYEQYF. Here the CDR3 DNA reads TGTGCCAGCAGCTTGGCGGAGGCGGAGTTCACATCCTACGAGCAGTACTTC.

V usage is TRBV5-1 and J usage is TRBJ1-4; weak D call: TRBD1 (6 bases). CDR3 size: 18 residues. V lost 3 bases and J 3 bases, leaving 21 bases between the germline ends. The germline V gene has CDR1 SGHRS and CDR2 YFSETQ. CDR3 residues: CASSYLFVLGGSNEKLFF. The CDR3 region has the DNA TGCGCCAGCAGCTACCTATTCGTCCTAGGGGGTTCTAATGAAAAACTGTTTTTT.

This rearrangement joins TRBV6-5 to TRBJ2-1; no firm D call. V shed 0 bases and J shed 3 bases, with 6 bases lying between them. CDR3 length: 14 amino acids. CDR1 and CDR2 (germline): MNHEY, SVGAGI. The DNA for the CDR3 is TGTGCCAGCAGTTACTCGAAGAGCTACAATGAGCAGTTCTTC. It encodes CASSYSKSYNEQFF.